This T cell receptor beta chain was retrieved from a study of vaccination effects on CD4 cells after COVID-19. Before sequencing, viral peptide pools were used by the ViraFEST assay to expand antigen-specific CD4+ T cells. Scientists isolated CD4+ T cells after a roughly ten-day culture period ended. BNT162b2 vaccine or mRNA-1273 vaccine was given to participants in two doses. Trimming stripped 5 bases from V and 4 bases from J, with 20 bases between. CDR3 length: 16 residues. Germline V gene sequence: CDR1 SGHTA, CDR2 FQGTGA. TCRdb keeps only in-frame clones here, not all; method: immunoSEQ multiplex PCR. The sample lists some 68,000 clones, 75% to 85% occurring once. This clone was counted between two and nine times. What it binds is unknown.

The chain links TRBV7-3 to TRBJ1-2, with D tentatively TRBD1 (5 bases). The sample here was CD4+ T cells from PBMCs cultured with HCoV-229E spike peptides, taken after COVID-19 vaccination. The receptor's source is a human donor who received a COVID-19 vaccine. The chain's CDR3 is CASSAGGGATIYGYTF. CDR3 in DNA: TGTGCCAGCAGCGCCGGGGGAGGGGCGACCATCTATGGCTACACCTTC.